This TCR beta chain appears in the sequencing data of a study of identical twins. TCRdb re-called the 5' RACE reads with MiXCR, one entry per CDR3 protein. This sample has a few hundred thousand distinct CDR3 sequences, with roughly 9.9% found just once. As concerns this clonotype: The antigen remains undetermined.

Study-level results: Fewer insertions were carried by abundant cord blood beta clonotypes, but none was seen in memory repertoires.

With no exceptions, donors were healthy Caucasians. This CDR3 comprises 15 residues. V was shortened by 3 bases and J by 8 bases, with 16 bases between the two germline ends. Germline V lookup: CDR1 SGHVS, CDR2 FNYEAQ. These data also formed part of another study, on yellow fever vaccine responses in identical twins.

The chain combines TRBV7-6 with TRBJ1-4, with TRBD1 as a possible D gene (5 bases). The clonotype comes from a woman between 18 and 29 years old in good health. Source material: PBMCs. CDR3 sequence reads: CASSFGLGAREKLFF. In nucleotides, the CDR3 is TGTGCCAGCAGCTTTGGTCTTGGGGCGCGGGAAAAACTGTTTTTT.